Included here is one TCR beta chain sequence, with context. Some clones are missing from TCRdb's copy, which holds only in-frame ones; the method was immunoSEQ multiplex PCR. The repertoire includes 150,000 or so clones, about 94% of them detected once, and around 6.2% sits in the top ten. The sample comes from a study of control samples from healthy donors and cancer patients. This CDR3 region has 16 residues. Germline CDR1 and CDR2: LGHNA and YSLEER. V was cut by 4 bases and J by 11 bases, with 26 bases left in between. The chain is built from TRBV4-3 and TRBJ1-2; TRBD1 might be the D (6 bases). The TCR was taken from a man in his forties or fifties in good health. Sequences were obtained from blood. The CDR3 DNA sequence: TGCGCCAGCAGCCCCCTCTCCGGGGGGCGGCCGCCTGGGTACACCTTC. Its protein is CASSPLSGGRPPGYTF.